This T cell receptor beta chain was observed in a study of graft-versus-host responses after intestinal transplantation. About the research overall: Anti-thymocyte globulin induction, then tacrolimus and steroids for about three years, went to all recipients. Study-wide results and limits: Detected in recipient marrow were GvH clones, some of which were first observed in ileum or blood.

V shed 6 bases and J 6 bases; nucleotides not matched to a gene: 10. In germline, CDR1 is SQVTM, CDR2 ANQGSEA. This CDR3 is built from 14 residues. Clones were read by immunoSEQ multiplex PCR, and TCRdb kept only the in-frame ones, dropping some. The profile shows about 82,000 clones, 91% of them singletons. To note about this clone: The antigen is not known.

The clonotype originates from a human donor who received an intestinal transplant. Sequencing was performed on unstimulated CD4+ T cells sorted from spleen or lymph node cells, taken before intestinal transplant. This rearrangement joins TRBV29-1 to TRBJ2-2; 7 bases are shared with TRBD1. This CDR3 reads CSVLTGTGSGELFF. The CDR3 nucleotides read TGCAGCGTCCTGACAGGGACGGGGTCCGGGGAGCTGTTTTTT.